The clone carrying this TCR beta chain was seen ten or more times. The antigen remains unidentified. This specimen comes from a study of breast tumors, draining lymph nodes, adjacent tissues. Samples came from axillary lymph nodes draining the breast cancer. CDR3 size: 15 residues. V was pared by 1 base and J by 5 bases, with 8 bases of the junction left unmatched. Germline V gives CDR1 SGHTA, CDR2 FQGNSA. Study-wide findings and caveats: Data only fit, rather than demonstrated, lymph node origin of most tumor T cells.

One entry per CDR3 protein results from TCRdb running MiXCR on the multiplex PCR reads. The repertoire holds 130,000 or so distinct CDR3 sequences, with approximately 20% as singletons. Material: axillary lymph node tissue. The genes are TRBV7-2 and TRBJ2-7; 7 bases agree with TRBD2. The TCR comes from a female donor with breast cancer. Some clones in this sample may be carry-over from other donors' samples. CDR3 sequence: CASSLVASGGDEQYF. In DNA, the CDR3 is TGTGCCAGCAGCTTAGTGGCTAGCGGAGGGGACGAGCAGTACTTC.